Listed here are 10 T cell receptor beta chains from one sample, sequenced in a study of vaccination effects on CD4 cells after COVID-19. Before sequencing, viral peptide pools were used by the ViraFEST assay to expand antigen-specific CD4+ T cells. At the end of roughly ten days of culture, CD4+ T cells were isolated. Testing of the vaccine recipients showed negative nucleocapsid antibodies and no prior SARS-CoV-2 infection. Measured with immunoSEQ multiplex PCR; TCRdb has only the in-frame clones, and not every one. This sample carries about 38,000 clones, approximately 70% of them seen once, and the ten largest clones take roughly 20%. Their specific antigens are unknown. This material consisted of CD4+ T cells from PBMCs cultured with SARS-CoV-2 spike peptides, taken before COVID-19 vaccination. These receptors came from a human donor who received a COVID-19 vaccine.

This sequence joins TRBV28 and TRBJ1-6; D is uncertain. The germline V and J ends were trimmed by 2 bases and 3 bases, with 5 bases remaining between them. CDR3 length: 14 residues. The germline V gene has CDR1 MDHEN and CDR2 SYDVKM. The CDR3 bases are TGTGCCAGCAGTTTAGAAGGCTATAATTCACCCCTCCACTTT. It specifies CASSLEGYNSPLHF.

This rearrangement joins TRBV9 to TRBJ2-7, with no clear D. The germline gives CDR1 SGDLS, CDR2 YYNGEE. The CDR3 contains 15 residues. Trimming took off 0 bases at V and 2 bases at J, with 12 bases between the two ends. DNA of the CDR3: TGTGCCAGCAGCGTAGGGGAAGGGCCAACCTACGAGCAGTACTTC. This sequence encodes CASSVGEGPTYEQYF.

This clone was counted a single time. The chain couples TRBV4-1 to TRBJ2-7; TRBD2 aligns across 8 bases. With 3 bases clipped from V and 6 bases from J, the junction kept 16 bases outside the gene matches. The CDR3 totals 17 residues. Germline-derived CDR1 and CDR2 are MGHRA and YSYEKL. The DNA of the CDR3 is TGCGCCAGCAGCCAGGAGGAGTTTAGCGGGAAGACGCGCGAGCAGTACTTC. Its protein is CASSQEEFSGKTREQYF.

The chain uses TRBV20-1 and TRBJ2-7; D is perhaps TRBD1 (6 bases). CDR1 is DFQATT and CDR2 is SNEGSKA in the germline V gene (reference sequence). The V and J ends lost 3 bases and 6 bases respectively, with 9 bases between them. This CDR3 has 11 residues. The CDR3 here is CSASYRVEQYF. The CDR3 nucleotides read TGCAGTGCTAGTTACAGGGTCGAGCAGTACTTC.

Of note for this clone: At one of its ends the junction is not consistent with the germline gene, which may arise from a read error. The CDR3 reads CGTGRGEKLFF. The CDR3 region has the DNA TGTGGGACAGGGAGAGGGGAAAAACTGTTTTTT. The chain employs TRBV20-1 and TRBJ1-4; 9 bases are shared with TRBD1. The CDR3 is 11 residues long. The germline CDR1 and CDR2 sequences are DFQATT and SNEGSKA (reference sequence).

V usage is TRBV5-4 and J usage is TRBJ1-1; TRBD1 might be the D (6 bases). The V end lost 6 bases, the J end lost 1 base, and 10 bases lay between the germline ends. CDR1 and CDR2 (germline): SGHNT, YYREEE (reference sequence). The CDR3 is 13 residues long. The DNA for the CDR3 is TGTGCCAGCAAATTGGACAGGAACACTGAAGCTTTCTTT. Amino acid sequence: CASKLDRNTEAFF.

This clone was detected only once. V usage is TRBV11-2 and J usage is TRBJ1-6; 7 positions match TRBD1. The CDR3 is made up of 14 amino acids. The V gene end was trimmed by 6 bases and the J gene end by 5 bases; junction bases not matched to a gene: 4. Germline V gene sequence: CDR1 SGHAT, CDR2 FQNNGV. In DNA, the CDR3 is TGTGCCAGCAGTTCGACAGGGAATAATTCACCCCTCCACTTT. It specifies CASSSTGNNSPLHF.

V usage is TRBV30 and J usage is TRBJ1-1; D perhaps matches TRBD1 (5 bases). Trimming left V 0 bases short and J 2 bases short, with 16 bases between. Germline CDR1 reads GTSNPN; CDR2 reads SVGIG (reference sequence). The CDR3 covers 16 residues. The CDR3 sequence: CAWSVGAGSTNTEAFF. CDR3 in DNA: TGTGCCTGGAGTGTAGGGGCAGGGTCCACCAACACTGAAGCTTTCTTT.

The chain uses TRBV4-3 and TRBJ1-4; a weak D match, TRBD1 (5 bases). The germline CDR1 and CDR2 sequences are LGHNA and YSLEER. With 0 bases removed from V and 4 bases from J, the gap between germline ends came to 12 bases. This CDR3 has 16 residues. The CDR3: CASSQDEAGFNEKLFF. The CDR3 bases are TGCGCCAGCAGCCAAGATGAGGCAGGGTTTAATGAAAAACTGTTTTTT.

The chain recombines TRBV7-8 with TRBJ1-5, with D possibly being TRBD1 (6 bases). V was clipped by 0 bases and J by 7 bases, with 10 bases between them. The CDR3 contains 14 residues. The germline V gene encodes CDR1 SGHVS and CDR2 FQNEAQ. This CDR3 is CASSLAAGVQPQHF. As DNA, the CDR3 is TGTGCCAGCAGCTTAGCGGCAGGGGTACAGCCCCAGCATTTT.